This T cell receptor (beta chain) was identified during a study of identical twins. Broader study findings: Not following the same donors, the study drew its conclusions from cross-sectional statistical analysis. High-abundance cord blood beta clonotypes had fewer insertions; memory repertoires showed none. Weaker excess sharing between twins was seen in beta out-of-frame sequences. Researchers reported excess low generation probability among twin-shared out-of-frame alpha sequences.

With 4 bases removed from V and 1 base from J, the gap between germline ends came to 13 bases. From germline, CDR1 is SGHDN and CDR2 FVKESK. The CDR3 length is 15 residues. Worth noting for this clonotype: The antigen remains undetermined.

TCRdb reanalysed the 5' RACE reads using MiXCR and keeps one entry per CDR3 protein. Among some 1,700,000 distinct CDR3 sequences listed, 32% were seen once. The chain links TRBV14 to TRBJ1-2; TRBD1 might be the D (5 bases). Specimen: cord blood. The receptor was isolated from a newborn girl in good health. CDR3 region: CASSPPGTVNYGYTF. Here the CDR3 DNA reads TGTGCCAGCAGCCCCCCCGGGACGGTTAACTATGGCTACACCTTC.